This T cell receptor (beta chain) was captured in a study of shared clonotypes between healthy human individuals. Study-level points and caveats: Larger estimated richness was generally recorded for naive subsets relative to memory subsets. It was the few donors that limited the genetic and exposure-history diversity represented.

Comments on this clone: Its antigen is not identified.

The deep-level immunoSEQ assay was used. Measured with immunoSEQ multiplex PCR; TCRdb has only the in-frame clones, and not every one. This sample has about 2.5 million clones, with about 90% found just once. Trimming stripped 6 bases from V and 3 bases from J, with 14 bases between. The CDR3 has 14 amino acids. Per the germline V gene, CDR1 is MNHNY and CDR2 is SVGAGI (reference sequence). This TCR came from a man younger than 35 in good health. Some clones in this sample may be carry-over from other donors' samples. What was sequenced was naive CD4+ T cells from PBMCs. Indicated subset: CD45RA+ positively selected. The chain employs TRBV6-6 and TRBJ1-1; D not certain. Here the CDR3 reads CASSRPDTYTEAFF. In nucleotides, the CDR3 is TGTGCCAGCAGCCGACCTGATACGTACACTGAAGCTTTCTTT.